The next 32 T cell receptor beta chains were all read from a single sample in a study of tumor-infiltrating lymphocytes in primary liver carcinoma. From around 520 ng of total RNA, TCR beta-specific cDNA was reverse-transcribed using a constant-region primer. Amplification in three nested multiplex PCR rounds with slightly modified ARM-PCR gave rise to TCR beta libraries. Each of the first two PCR rounds ran approximately 11 cycles with TRBV1-TRBV30 forward and C-beta reverse primers. TCRdb reanalysed the multiplex PCR reads using MiXCR and keeps one entry per CDR3 protein. The table records about 320,000 distinct CDR3 sequences, about three fifths of them present only once. RNA isolated from unsorted whole blood supplied the blood RNA, with germline DNA also extracted. Sequencing input: peripheral blood. These TCRs come from a woman aged 25 to 39 with primary liver carcinoma and hepatitis B virus infection.

About this clonotype: This could be a read error, since a much larger clone is one nucleotide away. The gene calls are TRBV12-5 and TRBJ2-5, with D maybe TRBD1 (6 bases). There are 13 residues in the CDR3. Per germline, CDR1 LGHNT and CDR2 FRNRAP. The DNA of the CDR3 is TGTGCTAGTGGAACAGGGCTCAAAGAGGCCCAGTACTTC. It specifies CASGTGLKEAQYF.

This chain links TRBV29-1 with TRBJ1-2; D call uncertain. The CDR3 sequence is 15 residues long. V was trimmed by 3 bases and J by 3 bases, leaving 17 bases between them. Germline CDR1 reads SQVTM; CDR2 reads ANQGSEA. The CDR3 sequence is CSVEFLPGLDYGYTF. CDR3 nucleotides: TGCAGCGTTGAGTTTTTACCGGGATTGGACTATGGCTACACCTTC. Looking up the rest from reference TRBV29-1 and TRBJ1-2 gives the full variable domain: SAVISQKPSRDICQRGTSLTIQCQVDSQVTMMFWYRQQPGQSLTLIATANQGSEATYESGFVIDKFPISRPNLTFSTLTVSNMSPEDSSIYLCSVEFLPGLDYGYTFGSGTRLTVV.

A remark on this clonotype: One end of the junction does not line up with germline, which may come from a read error. The CDR3 DNA reads as TGCGCCAGTAGTATACCCCTAGCGGGGGACGCGGCCGAGGAGCTGTTTTTT. As protein: CASSIPLAGDAAEELFF. The J gene is TRBJ2-2, the V gene TRBV19; 10 nucleotides agree with TRBD2. Germline V lookup: CDR1 LNHDA, CDR2 SQIVND (reference sequence). This CDR3 is built from 17 residues.

This clonotype showed up just once. The chain employs TRBV28 and TRBJ2-1, with D perhaps assigned TRBD1 or TRBD2 (5 bases each). This CDR3 region has 14 residues. Germline values: CDR1 MDHEN, CDR2 SYDVKM. Trimming removed 5 bases from V and 9 bases from J, with 17 bases in between. CDR3 amino acids: CASSDYRDHSEQFF. CDR3 DNA sequence: TGTGCCAGCAGTGATTACCGGGACCACAGTGAGCAGTTCTTC. Full variable domain (outside the CDR3, taken from reference TRBV28 and TRBJ2-1): DVKVTQSSRYLVKRTGEKVFLECVQDMDHENMFWYRQDPGLGLRLIYFSYDVKMKEKGDIPEGYSVSREKKERFSLILESASTNQTSMYLCASSDYRDHSEQFFGPGTRLTVL.

This clonotype was picked up one time. One end of the junction fails to match germline, which may point to a read error. The chain links TRBV29-1 to TRBJ2-7; D unresolved. CDR3 size: 15 residues. The germline CDR1 and CDR2 sequences are SQVTM and ANQGSEA. CDR3 nucleotide sequence: TGCGGCGTTGCTTACGGCAGAACCTTTTCCTACGAGCAGTACTTC. It is translated as CGVAYGRTFSYEQYF.

At least ten counts were recorded for this clonotype. The rearrangement links TRBV11-3 to TRBJ2-3; maybe TRBD2 (6 bases). Trimming removed 8 bases from V and 2 bases from J, with 8 bases in between. The germline gives CDR1 SGHNT, CDR2 YENEEA. The CDR3 is 12 amino acids. Here the CDR3 DNA reads TGTGCCAGCGGGGACTCCACAGATACGCAGTATTTT. It yields the protein CASGDSTDTQYF.

This clonotype appeared a single time. Just one base apart from a much larger clone, this may be a read error. The chain joins TRBV4-1 to TRBJ1-6; unclear D gene. The CDR3 loop spans 14 amino acids. CDR1 is MGHRA and CDR2 is YSYEKL in the germline V gene. The CDR3 here is CASSQAGFNSLLHF. DNA of the CDR3: TGCGCCAGCAGCCAAGCGGGATTTAATTCACTCCTCCACTTT.

As concerns this clonotype: The conserved phenylalanine or tryptophan normally closing the CDR3 is absent here, so this likely arose from a read error. The DNA is left out, because the CDR3 cannot be placed on it with certainty; the CDR3 is given as TCRdb lists it. The V call is TRBV29-1, the J call TRBJ2-3; TRBD1 is the table's D call, not checked against the DNA. The CDR3 spans 14 residues, counting both ends. Germline V CDR1 and CDR2: SQVTM, ANQGSEA. CDR3 in amino acids: CSVQDRVLPDTQYI.

About this clonotype: Germline and junction disagree at one end, which may indicate a read error. This sequence joins TRBV11-2 and TRBJ2-7; TRBD1 matches 7 bases. The CDR3 spans 15 residues. CDR1 and CDR2 (germline): SGHAT, FQNNGV. The CDR3 spells CAISVDTGVWYEQYF. Written as DNA, the CDR3 is TGTGCCATCAGCGTCGATACAGGGGTATGGTACGAGCAATACTTC.

This clonotype occurred many times. The gene calls are TRBV10-2 and TRBJ2-7; no firm D call. This CDR3 contains 11 residues. The V end was cut by 3 bases, the J end by 4 bases, with 4 bases between. In germline, CDR1 is WSHSY, CDR2 SAAADI. The CDR3 region has the DNA TGCGCCAGCAGTGATCGGTACGAGCAGTACTTC. Its translation: CASSDRYEQYF.

The chain combines TRBV12-3 or TRBV12-4 with TRBJ2-7, with 8 bases fitting TRBD1. The CDR3 is 13 amino acids. The V segment lost 10 bases and the J segment 3 bases; nucleotides outside the gene matches: 8. DNA of the CDR3: TGTGCCACCAGGGATGGACAGGGCTACGAGCAGTACTTC. It specifies CATRDGQGYEQYF.

This clonotype showed up just a few times. This chain joins TRBV7-8 and TRBJ2-7, with D perhaps TRBD2 (7 bases). The V end lost 2 bases, the J end lost 9 bases, and 11 bases lay between the germline ends. Germline CDR1 and CDR2: SGHVS and FQNEAQ. There are 12 residues in the CDR3. The CDR3 spells CASSLQGRVQYF. CDR3 coding DNA: TGTGCCAGCAGCTTACAGGGGAGGGTGCAGTACTTC.

This clonotype was detected a few times. The rearrangement links TRBV7-9 to TRBJ1-1; the match to TRBD1 covers 8 bases. The germline gives CDR1 SEHNR, CDR2 FQNEAQ (reference sequence). The CDR3 is 19 residues long. The V gene end was trimmed by 4 bases and the J gene end by 0 bases; junction bases not matched to a gene: 16. CDR3 sequence (DNA): TGTGCCAGCAGCTCCTCAGTGGTCGGGACAGGATATATGAACACTGAAGCTTTCTTT. Its protein is CASSSSVVGTGYMNTEAFF.

V gene TRBV28 combines with J gene TRBJ2-6; 8 bases align to TRBD1. CDR1 is MDHEN and CDR2 is SYDVKM in the germline V gene. J lost 0 bases, V lost 8 bases, and 6 bases had no gene match. The CDR3 runs 16 residues. This chain's CDR3 is CASGDRTHSGANVLTF. CDR3 coding DNA: TGTGCCAGCGGGGACAGGACCCACTCTGGGGCCAACGTCCTGACTTTC.

V gene TRBV12-3 or TRBV12-4 combines with J gene TRBJ1-3, with D unresolved. Trimming took 9 bases from V and 4 from J, leaving 10 bases between them. The CDR3 is 12 residues long. CDR3 in DNA: TGTGCCAGTTCGAATTTCGGAAACACCATATATTTT. This translates into CASSNFGNTIYF.

The V and J genes are TRBV6-2 or TRBV6-3 and TRBJ2-3; D gene uncertain. CDR1 is MNHEY and CDR2 is SVGEGT in the germline V gene. This CDR3 is built from 14 residues. Trimming left V 6 bases short and J 2 bases short, with 12 bases between. The CDR3 is CASRPAYFTDTQYF. CDR3 DNA: TGTGCCAGCAGGCCGGCCTATTTCACAGATACGCAGTATTTT.

The CDR3 region is CASSSRGGVHCYNEQYF. The CDR3 DNA follows: TGTGCCAGCAGCTCCCGCGGCGGGGTACACTGCTACAATGAGCAGTACTTC. This chain joins TRBV11-2 and TRBJ2-7, with D possibly TRBD2 on 6 matching bases. The V gene's germline CDR1 is SGHAT and CDR2 FQNNGV. CDR3 length equals 17 residues. V shed 4 bases and J shed 7 bases, with 26 bases lying between them.

With respect to this clonotype: At one boundary the junction diverges from the germline segment, which might be a read error. The chain couples TRBV12-3 or TRBV12-4 to TRBJ1-5; a possible D gene is TRBD1 (6 bases). CDR3 length equals 15 residues. DNA of the CDR3: TGTACCAGCAGTACCACGGACAGCTTCAATCAGCACCAGCATTTT. Amino acids: CTSSTTDSFNQHQHF.

This clonotype was recorded only once. A much larger clone lies a single base off, so this may be a read error. The chain couples TRBV4-2 to TRBJ1-1; weak D call: TRBD1 (5 bases). Germline lookup yields CDR1 LGHNA and CDR2 YNFKEQ. The CDR3 runs to 16 residues. V lost 4 bases, J lost 4 bases, and 19 bases lay in between. The CDR3 region has the DNA TGTGCCAGCAGCCCTGGGGACGGCTACATGAGCACTGAAGCTTTCTTT. It encodes CASSPGDGYMSTEAFF.

J is TRBJ2-5 and V is TRBV20-1, with TRBD1 identical over 8 bases. J gave up 5 bases and V 5 bases, and 7 bases lay outside the gene matches. Germline V gene data show CDR1 as DFQATT and CDR2 as SNEGSKA (reference sequence). CDR3 length: 13 residues. CDR3: CSARTGHWETQYF. For the CDR3, the DNA is TGCAGTGCTCGGACAGGGCATTGGGAGACCCAGTACTTC.

With respect to this clonotype: At one of its ends the junction is not consistent with the germline gene, which may arise from a read error. The chain recombines TRBV11-2 with TRBJ2-1, with D possibly TRBD1 on 6 matching bases. The CDR3 is 15 residues long. Germline V gene lookup returns CDR1 SGHAT and CDR2 FQNNGV. The CDR3 region is CAGSPAGTTNNGQFF. In nucleotides, the CDR3 is TGTGCCGGCAGCCCAGCCGGGACAACAAACAATGGGCAGTTCTTC.

To note about this clonotype: The CDR3 end shows no conserved phenylalanine or tryptophan, and so a read error is likely. It is unclear where the CDR3 begins or ends on the DNA, so no DNA is shown, and the CDR3 is as TCRdb lists it. The V gene is TRBV29-1, the J gene TRBJ1-1. Germline V gene lookup returns CDR1 SQVTM and CDR2 ANQGSEA. Counting both end residues, the CDR3 totals 12 amino acids. CDR3 residues: CSALPGNTETFS.

Only a few counts were recorded for this clonotype. The J gene is TRBJ2-5, the V gene TRBV4-2; D uncertain. Germline values: CDR1 LGHNA, CDR2 YNFKEQ. The length of the CDR3 is 15 residues. Trimming removed 0 bases at V and 0 bases at J, with 8 bases between. CDR3 residues: CASSQDGAYQETQYF. The CDR3, as DNA: TGTGCCAGCAGCCAAGACGGAGCGTACCAAGAGACCCAGTACTTC.

This chain joins TRBV5-1 and TRBJ2-2; D is uncertain. Germline V gives CDR1 SGHRS, CDR2 YFSETQ. The CDR3 is 16 residues long. V lost 4 bases and J 4 bases, leaving 17 bases between the germline ends. The CDR3 DNA is TGCGCCAGCAGCCAGCCCAAAATGGACCGCACCGGGGAGCTGTTTTTT. Its protein product is CASSQPKMDRTGELFF.

This chain links TRBV2 with TRBJ2-1; D unresolved. The CDR3 is 13 amino acids. Deletions cut 7 bases from V and 5 bases from J, with 12 bases between. Looked up from germline, CDR1 is SNHLY and CDR2 is FYNNEI. This chain's CDR3 is CASKMGANNEQFF. As DNA, the CDR3 is TGTGCCAGCAAAATGGGCGCGAACAATGAGCAGTTCTTC.

This clonotype was seen once. V is TRBV14 and J is TRBJ2-7; TRBD1 or TRBD2 may be the D gene (5 bases each). V was shortened by 4 bases and J by 4 bases, with 11 bases between the two germline ends. CDR1 is SGHDN, CDR2 FVKESK, per germline. This CDR3 has 13 residues. The CDR3 region has the DNA TGTGCCAGCAGCCGGACAACGGGATACGAGCAGTACTTC. Amino acids: CASSRTTGYEQYF.

This chain connects TRBV24-1 to TRBJ2-3; weak D call: TRBD2 (8 bases). Trimming took 3 bases from V and 6 from J, leaving 33 bases between them. Germline values: CDR1 KGHDR, CDR2 SFDVKD. The CDR3 spans 21 residues. The CDR3 DNA sequence: TGTGCCACCAGTGATCTGGGGGGACAGCAGCGGGGGCCATGTGTGATTGATACGCAGTATTTT. Protein: CATSDLGGQQRGPCVIDTQYF.

The chain is built from TRBV12-3 or TRBV12-4 and TRBJ1-4; D remains ambiguous. CDR3 length equals 13 residues. Trimming removed 9 bases at V and 8 bases at J, with 16 bases between. The CDR3 DNA is TGTGCCAGTACACGTGACATGGGGGAAAAACTGTTTTTT. It encodes CASTRDMGEKLFF.

This clonotype was detected once. The chain employs TRBV20-1 and TRBJ2-1; D remains ambiguous. Germline-derived CDR1 and CDR2 are DFQATT and SNEGSKA (reference sequence). The V end was cut by 6 bases, the J end by 0 bases, with 15 bases between. CDR3 size: 15 residues. The CDR3: CSASRTAFSYNEQFF. In nucleotides, the CDR3 is TGCAGTGCGTCCCGGACGGCCTTCTCCTACAATGAGCAGTTCTTC.

This clonotype has only one observation. A much larger clone lies one base from this, so it may be a read error. The conserved closing phenylalanine or tryptophan is absent in this CDR3, likely reflecting a read error. This chain links TRBV12-3 or TRBV12-4 with TRBJ2-4; D remains ambiguous. Trimming left V 5 bases short and J 6 bases short, with 8 bases between. This CDR3 has 12 amino acids. CDR3 nucleotides: TGTGCCAGCAGTGTGGAAGTAAACATTCAGTACCTC. This encodes CASSVEVNIQYL.

The CDR3 region is CASSDRTVGRYTQYF. As DNA, the CDR3 is TGTGCCAGCAGTGATCGGACAGTCGGTCGTTATACGCAGTATTTT. The chain combines TRBV6-5 with TRBJ2-3; possibly TRBD1 for D (6 bases). In germline, CDR1 is MNHEY, CDR2 SVGAGI. The V end was cut by 5 bases, the J end by 7 bases, with 19 bases between. There are 15 residues in the CDR3.

About this clonotype: A much larger clonotype is one base distant, so this may be a read error. The chain links TRBV4-2 to TRBJ2-3; 10 bases fit TRBD2. J gave up 7 bases and V 1 base, and 11 bases lay outside the gene matches. This CDR3 spans 17 amino acids. Germline V gene lookup returns CDR1 LGHNA and CDR2 YNFKEQ. CDR3 coding DNA: TGTGCCAGCAGCCAAGCCCGTTCTAGCGGGAGTGATAATACGCAGTATTTT. Translation: CASSQARSSGSDNTQYF.